This is a list of T cell receptor beta chains from one sample in a study of blood T cell repertoires in COVID-19. Profiled with immunoSEQ multiplex PCR; TCRdb holds only in-frame clones, not every one. The sample shows 180,000 or so clones, around 85% of them seen only once. Sequencing was carried out using PBMCs or T cells enriched from blood (not recorded which). The receptor set was obtained from a man aged 35-49 years who had recovered from COVID-19. The CDR3 runs from the conserved cysteine through the conserved F or W. The order of the fields is V gene, J gene, CDR3 length, D gene, CDR3 protein. D genes are given only for firm matches.

TRBV7-6,TRBJ2-2,15,.,CASSLEAGSTGELFF
TRBV5-4,TRBJ1-2,15,.,CASSLERVTSYGYTF
TRBV9,TRBJ2-2,15,TRBD1,CASSADNRGTGELFF
TRBV7-7,TRBJ2-5,14,TRBD1,CASSFGTGGQTQYF
TRBV4-1,TRBJ2-3,16,TRBD2,CASSQKAGSSTDTQYF
TRBV19,TRBJ1-5,13,.,CASSAGSNQPQHF
TRBV7-9,TRBJ2-3,14,TRBD2,CASSAGTSADTQYF
TRBV5-4,TRBJ1-2,13,.,CASSLGQSYGYTF
TRBV27,TRBJ2-7,16,.,CASRPFAPGGSYEQYF
TRBV13,TRBJ1-6,15,TRBD1,CASSATGQGNSPLHF
TRBV11-3,TRBJ2-3,15,TRBD2,CASSLAGGDTDTQYF
TRBV6-5,TRBJ1-3,14,.,CAGGGLLSGNTIYF
TRBV5-1,TRBJ1-6,16,TRBD1,CASSPNGQGIGSPLHF
TRBV6-5,TRBJ2-1,12,TRBD1,CASNRGYNEQFF
TRBV7-9,TRBJ2-1,16,.,CASSLGLQGYDNEQFF
TRBV3-1/TRBV3-2,TRBJ2-7,16,.,CASSLQSWGERSEQYF
TRBV11-3,TRBJ1-1,12,.,CASSYAEGEAFF
TRBV24-1,TRBJ1-4,14,.,CATGDGEENEKLFF
TRBV5-4,TRBJ2-7,16,TRBD1,CASSLAGGQGAREQYF
TRBV2,TRBJ2-1,13,.,CASTSSGYNEQFF
TRBV5-1,TRBJ1-2,14,TRBD1,CASSYRQGADGYTF
TRBV5-6,TRBJ2-5,14,.,CASSWRASGETQYF
TRBV7-2,TRBJ1-2,15,.,CASSLAEDSLVGYTF
TRBV28,TRBJ1-2,15,.,CASTKRVGGDYGYTF
TRBV5-1,TRBJ2-2,15,TRBD2,CASSSEGTSGGELFF
TRBV5-1,TRBJ1-1,12,.,CASNLGSGGAFF
TRBV11-2,TRBJ2-7,15,.,CASSLLDTASYEQYF
TRBV11-2,TRBJ1-1,13,.,CASSSPGVSEAFF
TRBV19,TRBJ1-3,15,.,CASSMAGSSGNTIYF
TRBV30,TRBJ1-1,12,TRBD1,CAWSGQGGEAFF
TRBV29-1,TRBJ1-1,12,.,CSADSMNTEAFF
TRBV3-1/TRBV3-2,TRBJ2-1,16,.,CASSQKAGHPYNEQFF
TRBV6-5,TRBJ1-2,16,.,CASSYDLGLFGAGYTF
TRBV12-5,TRBJ2-4,17,.,CASGFARDTSAKNIQYF
TRBV11-2,TRBJ2-1,18,TRBD2,CASSLDPPGLAGGVEQFF
TRBV28,TRBJ2-5,16,TRBD1,CASSDRGRGGRETQYF
TRBV29-1,TRBJ2-7,12,.,CSVEAPGYEQYF
TRBV5-1,TRBJ1-3,18,.,CASSLEPAGKLSGNTIYF
TRBV9,TRBJ2-1,16,TRBD2,CASSVRLADSYNEQFF
TRBV5-1,TRBJ1-6,16,.,CASSLEAGQYSSPLHF
TRBV2,TRBJ2-2,15,TRBD1,CASNWDRAGAGELFF
TRBV30,TRBJ1-1,11,TRBD1,CAWKGGEGAFF